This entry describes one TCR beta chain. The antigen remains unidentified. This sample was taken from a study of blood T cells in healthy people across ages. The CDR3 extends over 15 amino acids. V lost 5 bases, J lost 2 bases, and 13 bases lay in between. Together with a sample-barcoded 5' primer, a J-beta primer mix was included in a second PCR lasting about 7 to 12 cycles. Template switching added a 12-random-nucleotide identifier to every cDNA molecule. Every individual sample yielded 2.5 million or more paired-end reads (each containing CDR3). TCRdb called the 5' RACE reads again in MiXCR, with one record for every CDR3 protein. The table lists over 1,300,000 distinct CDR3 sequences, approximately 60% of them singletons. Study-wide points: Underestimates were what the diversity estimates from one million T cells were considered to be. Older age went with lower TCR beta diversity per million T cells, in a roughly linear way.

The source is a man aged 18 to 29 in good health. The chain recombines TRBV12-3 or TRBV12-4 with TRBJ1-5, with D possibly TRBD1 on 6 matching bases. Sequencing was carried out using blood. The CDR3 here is CASSRGGLGNQPQHF. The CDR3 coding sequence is TGTGCCAGCAGTAGAGGGGGTTTAGGCAATCAGCCCCAGCATTTT.